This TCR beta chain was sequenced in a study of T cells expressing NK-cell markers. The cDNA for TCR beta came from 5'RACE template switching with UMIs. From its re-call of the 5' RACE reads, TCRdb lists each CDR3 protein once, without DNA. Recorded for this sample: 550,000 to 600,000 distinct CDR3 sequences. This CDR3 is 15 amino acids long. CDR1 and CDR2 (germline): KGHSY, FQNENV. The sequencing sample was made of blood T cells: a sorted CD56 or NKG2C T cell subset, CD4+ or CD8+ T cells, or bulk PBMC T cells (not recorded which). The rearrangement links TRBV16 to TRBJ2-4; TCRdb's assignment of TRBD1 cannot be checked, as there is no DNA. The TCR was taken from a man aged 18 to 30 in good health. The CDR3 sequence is CASSQGQGAANIQYF.